Sequencing of this TCR beta chain was carried out in a study of PD-1 blockade in classical Hodgkin lymphoma. Study as a whole: Nivolumab was administered to patients intravenously at 3 mg/kg every 2 weeks.

Each patient's relapse followed autologous stem cell transplantation, and brentuximab vedotin exposure varied. Magnetic negative selection was used to purify CD4+ T cells from thawed PBMCs. Study-wide findings and caveats: It was reported that newly diagnosed patients had less baseline TCR diversity than healthy donors. The baseline diversity of complete responders showed similarity to that of newly diagnosed patients. Significantly greater TCR diversity emerged by C4D1 in CD4+ cells but not CD8+ cells.

The junction had 7 bases not matched to a gene; V was cut back by 1 base and J by 1 base. The germline V gene has CDR1 LGHNA and CDR2 YNFKEQ. CDR3 length equals 17 residues. Libraries were prepared by immunoSEQ multiplex PCR; TCRdb keeps only in-frame clonotypes and omits some of them. The table has about 24,000 clones, 65% to 85% seen once. Points on this clone: Its antigen is not identified.

The material was CD4+ T cells from blood, obtained at baseline. This sequence originates from a human donor with classical Hodgkin lymphoma. The chain joins TRBV4-2 to TRBJ2-3; 8 bases align to TRBD1. The CDR3 protein is CASSQAWGTGGTDTQYF. CDR3 nucleotide sequence: TGTGCCAGCAGCCAAGCTTGGGGGACAGGAGGCACAGATACGCAGTATTTT.